Listed below are T cell receptor beta chains from one sample, sequenced in a study of naive and memory T cell subsets. MiXCR, run by TCRdb on the UMI-ligation and nested PCR reads, gives a single entry per CDR3 protein. The profile shows some 100,000 distinct CDR3 sequences, roughly 7% of them singletons. The sample comprised central memory CD4+ T cells from blood. The origin of the receptors is a human donor in good health. Each CDR3 is given with its conserved first and last residue. Each record gives: clone size, J gene, V gene, D gene, CDR3 protein, CDR3 DNA. The D gene is left open where the match is weak. Clone size is not always given. Where it is, it says once, few, many or a class for expanded clones.

few	TRBJ1-2	TRBV20-1	TRBD1	CSAPGQGHVDYTF	TGCAGTGCTCCAGGACAGGGGCACGTTGACTACACCTTC
few	TRBJ2-3	TRBV5-6	.	CASSLSGWGTDTQYF	TGTGCCAGCAGCTTATCGGGTTGGGGCACAGATACGCAGTATTTT
many	TRBJ2-2	TRBV2	.	CASSPNTGELFF	TGTGCCAGCAGCCCCAACACCGGGGAGCTGTTTTTT
.	TRBJ1-4	TRBV7-8	.	CASSIKPRVVVSTNEKLFF	TGTGCCAGCAGCATCAAACCCCGCGTGGTCGTATCCACTAATGAAAAACTGTTTTTT
many	TRBJ1-2	TRBV6-6	.	CASRNRGAVFSGYTF	TGTGCCAGCAGGAATAGGGGTGCAGTTTTCTCTGGCTACACCTTC
few	TRBJ2-5	TRBV10-3	TRBD1	CAISAVDRGSETQYF	TGTGCCATCAGCGCCGTGGACAGGGGTTCAGAGACCCAGTACTTC
.	TRBJ2-7	TRBV7-2	TRBD1	CASSDGQGPYEQYF	TGTGCCAGCAGCGACGGACAGGGTCCATACGAGCAGTACTTC
many	TRBJ2-7	TRBV7-8	.	CASSRRSSPDEQYF	TGTGCCAGCAGCCGCAGGTCGTCCCCAGACGAGCAGTACTTC
many	TRBJ2-1	TRBV20-1	TRBD2	CSARGLSGRALQGEQFF	TGCAGTGCTAGGGGGTTAAGCGGGAGGGCCCTTCAGGGTGAGCAGTTCTTC
many	TRBJ2-1	TRBV5-1	TRBD2	CASSLAGTSGISPRVGEQFF	TGCGCCAGCAGCTTGGCCGGGACTAGCGGGATTTCACCCAGAGTCGGTGAGCAGTTCTTC
.	TRBJ2-7	TRBV7-8	.	CASSLSSGDAPSF	TGTGCCAGCAGCTTATCGTCGGGGGACGCACCCTCGTTC
many	TRBJ1-5	TRBV6-2/TRBV6-3	TRBD1	CASTQQGTQPQHF	TGTGCCAGCACCCAACAGGGGACTCAGCCCCAGCATTTT
few	TRBJ1-2	TRBV7-3	.	CASSLADGYGYTF	TGTGCCAGCAGCTTAGCGGACGGATATGGCTACACCTTC
many	TRBJ2-3	TRBV7-2	TRBD2	CASSLSGTRRGVSDTQYF	TGTGCCAGCAGCTTGTCCGGGACTAGAAGGGGCGTTTCAGATACGCAGTATTTT
few	TRBJ1-3	TRBV19	.	CASSTAGSPGNTIYF	TGTGCCAGTAGTACTGCAGGTTCCCCTGGAAACACCATATATTTT
many	TRBJ2-7	TRBV12-3/TRBV12-4	.	CASSLGGPNYEQYF	TGTGCCAGCAGTTTAGGGGGACCGAACTACGAGCAGTACTTC
many	TRBJ1-5	TRBV4-1	TRBD1	CASSQERTGAQHF	TGCGCCAGCAGCCAAGAAAGGACAGGAGCCCAGCATTTT
few	TRBJ1-2	TRBV20-1	.	CSAPDGGFYGYTF	TGCAGTGCCCCGGACGGGGGCTTCTATGGCTACACCTTC
.	TRBJ1-2	TRBV4-3	TRBD1	CASSQGRQGATPGYTF	TGCGCCAGCAGCCAAGGACGTCAGGGGGCAACGCCGGGCTACACCTTC
many	TRBJ1-2	TRBV12-3/TRBV12-4	.	CASSFPPQNYGYTF	TGTGCCAGCAGTTTCCCTCCCCAGAACTATGGCTACACCTTC
few	TRBJ2-3	TRBV7-2	TRBD2	CASSLAQGGGLTDTQYF	TGTGCCAGCAGCTTAGCGCAGGGCGGGGGGTTAACAGATACGCAGTATTTT
many	TRBJ2-3	TRBV11-3	.	CASSLGRLAHTDTQYF	TGTGCCAGCAGCTTAGGACGGCTAGCTCACACAGATACGCAGTATTTT
many	TRBJ1-6	TRBV11-2	.	CASSLGPYYNSPLHF	TGTGCCAGCAGCCTAGGCCCTTACTATAATTCACCCCTCCACTTT
many	TRBJ2-3	TRBV28	.	CASSWASEDTQYF	TGTGCCAGCAGTTGGGCCTCGGAGGATACGCAGTATTTT
.	TRBJ1-2	TRBV19	TRBD1	CASSIVGQNNYGYTF	TGTGCCAGTAGTATAGTGGGACAGAACAACTATGGCTACACCTTC
many	TRBJ1-6	TRBV10-2	.	CASRRDINSPLHF	TGCGCCAGCAGGCGGGACATTAATTCACCCCTCCACTTT
many	TRBJ2-2	TRBV20-1	.	CSARRPLATGELFF	TGCAGTGCTAGACGACCGTTGGCCACCGGGGAGCTGTTTTTT
many	TRBJ2-1	TRBV7-2	TRBD2	CASSQIWTSGNNEQFF	TGTGCCAGCAGCCAGATATGGACTAGCGGAAACAATGAGCAGTTCTTC
many	TRBJ1-5	TRBV27	.	CASSLRGFPSNQPQHF	TGTGCCAGCAGTTTACGGGGGTTCCCAAGCAATCAGCCCCAGCATTTT
many	TRBJ2-3	TRBV20-1	.	CSARAGGAVSRPYF	TGCAGTGCTAGAGCTGGCGGGGCTGTGTCCCGACCGTATTTT
many	TRBJ1-5	TRBV14	TRBD1	CASSLQGGQPQHF	TGTGCCAGCAGTCTACAGGGGGGTCAGCCCCAGCATTTT
.	TRBJ2-4	TRBV12-3/TRBV12-4	TRBD2	CASSLAGKNIQYF	TGTGCCAGCAGCTTAGCGGGCAAAAACATTCAGTACTTC
many	TRBJ2-5	TRBV12-3/TRBV12-4	.	CASSFGRGETQYF	TGTGCCAGCAGTTTTGGGCGCGGAGAGACCCAGTACTTC
few	TRBJ2-4	TRBV20-1	TRBD2	CSARGAGGKGGNIQYF	TGCAGTGCCAGAGGAGCGGGAGGGAAGGGTGGTAACATTCAGTACTTC
.	TRBJ2-3	TRBV11-2	TRBD2	CASSPGGAGGYTDTQYF	TGTGCCAGCAGCCCGGGAGGGGCGGGGGGTTACACAGATACGCAGTATTTT
few	TRBJ1-5	TRBV2	.	CASNPGRASLSNQPQHF	TGTGCCAGCAACCCCGGCAGGGCGAGTTTAAGCAATCAGCCCCAGCATTTT
few	TRBJ2-1	TRBV6-2/TRBV6-3	.	CASRKVGQSNEQFF	TGTGCCAGCAGGAAAGTGGGGCAGAGCAATGAGCAGTTCTTC
many	TRBJ2-7	TRBV29-1	TRBD2	CSVLGGGLRQYF	TGCAGCGTCCTGGGGGGAGGGCTTCGGCAGTACTTC